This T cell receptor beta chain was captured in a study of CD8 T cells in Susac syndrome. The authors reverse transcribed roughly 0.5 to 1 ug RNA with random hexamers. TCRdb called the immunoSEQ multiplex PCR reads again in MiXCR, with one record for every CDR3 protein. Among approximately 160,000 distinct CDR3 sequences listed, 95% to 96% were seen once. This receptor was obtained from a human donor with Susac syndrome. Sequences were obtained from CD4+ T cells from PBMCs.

The CDR3 sequence: CASSQVAAAGRTDTQYF. The DNA of the CDR3 is TGCGCCAGCAGCCAAGTCGCCGCAGCGGGGAGAACAGATACGCAGTATTTT. This chain uses TRBV4-1 with TRBJ2-3, with TRBD2 matching over 7 bases. V shed 1 base, J shed 3 bases, and the junction held 10 bases outside the gene matches. This CDR3 is 17 amino acids long. From germline, CDR1 is MGHRA and CDR2 YSYEKL.